This paragraph covers one T cell receptor beta chain sequence. Using immunoSEQ multiplex PCR, the repertoire was profiled, and TCRdb retains in-frame clones only, with some absent. Altogether 160,000 or so clones are present, roughly nine tenths being singletons, with the ten largest covering approximately 0.98%. Per germline, CDR1 SGHDT and CDR2 YYEEEE. V was shortened by 4 bases and J by 2 bases, with 10 bases between the two germline ends. This CDR3 spans 13 amino acids. The data were obtained in a study of T cell responses to AZD1222 COVID-19 vaccine. The chain links TRBV5-6 to TRBJ2-7, with D hard to call. The sequence derives from an adult who received the AZD1222 COVID-19 vaccine. This specimen consisted of peripheral blood, obtained 28 days after the second AZD1222 dose. The CDR3 loop reads CASSRLGPYEQYF. The CDR3 DNA follows: TGTGCCAGCAGCCGACTCGGACCCTACGAGCAGTACTTC.